Listed below are T cell receptor beta chains from one sample, sequenced in a study of human T cells and chemical hapten exposure. One entry per CDR3 protein results from TCRdb running MiXCR on the RACE reads. Found here are approximately 80,000 distinct CDR3 sequences, roughly 10% of them singletons; the top ten hold about 2.5%. The sample in question was whole blood, obtained in connection with sensitization to the hapten diphenylcyclopropenone (DPC). These receptors were obtained from a woman aged 25 to 39 with alopecia areata. Some clones in this sample may be carry-over from other donors' samples. Both conserved end residues are part of each CDR3. The order of the fields is CDR3 length, V gene, J gene, D gene, clone size, CDR3 protein, CDR3 DNA. The D gene is left open where the match is weak. Clone size is shown for a subset of rows, as once, few, many or a class of expanded clone.

17	TRBV5-5	TRBJ2-2	NA	NA	CASSPGPRQANTGELFF	TGTGCCAGCAGCCCGGGGCCTCGACAGGCGAACACCGGGGAGCTGTTTTTT
17	TRBV11-2	TRBJ1-6	TRBD1	many	CASSLGESTGIVSPLHF	TGTGCCAGCAGCTTAGGGGAGTCGACAGGGATTGTCTCACCCCTCCACTTT
15	TRBV13	TRBJ2-3	NA	NA	CASTRRAGNTDTQYF	TGTGCCAGCACCCGGCGGGCAGGGAACACAGATACGCAGTATTTT
14	TRBV28	TRBJ1-2	NA	NA	CASSGDPANYGYTF	TGTGCCAGCAGTGGGGATCCGGCTAACTATGGCTACACCTTC
13	TRBV3-1	TRBJ1-2	NA	many	CASSQEGDYGYTF	TGTGCCAGCAGCCAAGAGGGGGACTATGGCTACACCTTC
15	TRBV29-1	TRBJ2-7	TRBD1	many	CSVLGQGLPSYEQYF	TGCAGCGTACTAGGACAGGGGTTACCTTCCTACGAGCAGTACTTC
14	TRBV20-1	TRBJ1-6	TRBD1	NA	CSAPDRGLNSPLHF	TGCAGTGCCCCGGACAGGGGCCTCAATTCACCCCTCCACTTT
14	TRBV29-1	TRBJ1-5	NA	many	CSVLIGGAGQPQHF	TGCAGCGTCCTAATCGGGGGGGCCGGTCAGCCCCAGCATTTT
16	TRBV5-4	TRBJ1-3	NA	few	CASSFGSAHSGNTIYF	TGTGCCAGCAGCTTCGGCAGCGCGCACTCTGGAAACACCATATATTTT
12	TRBV2	TRBJ1-2	NA	many	CASSEEGNGYTF	TGTGCCAGCAGTGAGGAAGGGAACGGCTACACCTTC
14	TRBV12-3/TRBV12-4	TRBJ1-4	TRBD1	many	CASRRQGRHEKLFF	TGTGCCAGCAGGCGACAGGGGCGGCATGAAAAACTGTTTTTT
12	TRBV29-1	TRBJ2-5	NA	few	CSVSLESETQYF	TGCAGCGTGTCCTTGGAATCGGAGACCCAGTACTTC
19	TRBV10-2	TRBJ2-7	TRBD2	NA	CASSESYFRTSPKGGEQYF	TGCGCCAGCAGTGAGTCGTACTTTAGGACTAGCCCCAAAGGCGGCGAGCAGTACTTC
14	TRBV30	TRBJ2-5	TRBD1	many	CAWRTGGRGETQYF	TGTGCCTGGAGGACAGGGGGACGGGGAGAGACCCAGTACTTC
15	TRBV12-3/TRBV12-4	TRBJ1-1	NA	many	CASRRGEAANTEAFF	TGTGCCAGCAGGCGGGGGGAGGCAGCGAACACTGAAGCTTTCTTT
16	TRBV12-3/TRBV12-4	TRBJ2-3	TRBD2	NA	CASTPSGGVYTDTQYF	TGTGCCAGCACCCCTAGCGGGGGGGTTTACACAGATACGCAGTATTTT
19	TRBV5-1	TRBJ2-1	TRBD2	many	CASSRTSSGGAQFYNEQFF	TGCGCCAGCAGCCGTACGTCTAGCGGGGGGGCTCAATTTTATAATGAGCAGTTCTTC
14	TRBV12-3/TRBV12-4	TRBJ2-7	TRBD2	few	CASSLTSGEYEQYF	TGTGCCAGCAGTTTGACTAGCGGGGAGTACGAGCAGTACTTC
15	TRBV3-1	TRBJ1-1	TRBD1	few	CASRGRGQGRTEAFF	TGTGCCAGCAGGGGACGCGGACAGGGGAGAACTGAAGCTTTCTTT
14	TRBV4-1	TRBJ2-3	NA	many	CASSQVVGGYAQYF	TGCGCCAGCAGCCAAGTCGTCGGAGGGTACGCGCAGTATTTT
13	TRBV30	TRBJ1-5	NA	once	CAWSVSPNQPQHF	TGTGCCTGGAGTGTAAGCCCCAATCAGCCCCAGCATTTT
16	TRBV18	TRBJ1-3	NA	many	CASSPLDGDSGNTIYF	TGTGCCAGCTCACCCCTGGACGGAGACTCTGGAAACACCATATATTTT
18	TRBV18	TRBJ2-7	TRBD2	many	CASSPPLNAGGPYYEQYF	TGTGCCAGCTCACCACCTTTGAACGCGGGAGGGCCGTATTACGAGCAGTACTTC
16	TRBV2	TRBJ1-1	NA	many	CASSEASTGRHTEAFF	TGTGCCAGCAGTGAAGCGAGTACAGGGAGGCACACTGAAGCTTTCTTT
14	TRBV18	TRBJ1-2	NA	many	CASSPPEGLYGYTF	TGTGCCAGCTCACCCCCGGAGGGGTTGTATGGCTACACCTTC
14	TRBV10-3	TRBJ2-7	NA	many	CAIRLAGPSYEQYF	TGTGCCATCAGGCTTGCGGGGCCCTCCTACGAGCAGTACTTC